The source of this TCR beta chain is a study of shared clonotypes between healthy human individuals. Overall study results and limits: Non-shared clonotypes had lower generation probabilities than clonotypes shared by all four sorted-subset donors.

All of the donors resided in Nashville, Tennessee, and each was a Caucasian adult. To note about this clone: Its antigen is unidentified.

The ends were cut back, 2 bases at V and 4 bases at J, with 13 bases in the middle. The germline V gene has CDR1 MNHEY and CDR2 SVGAGI. This CDR3 is 15 amino acids long. The run depth of the assay was deep. Using immunoSEQ multiplex PCR, the repertoire was profiled, and TCRdb retains in-frame clones only, with some absent. The repertoire holds 850,000 to 1,100,000 clones, with about 80% as singletons. The TCR comes from a man younger than 35 in good health. Some clones in this sample may be carry-over from other donors' samples. This rearrangement joins TRBV6-5 to TRBJ2-3, with a weak D call TRBD1 (6 bases). What was sequenced was memory CD4+ T cells from PBMCs. Subset denoted: CD45RA-negative fraction. The CDR3 here is CASSYTGQWADTQYF. The CDR3 nucleotides are TGTGCCAGCAGTTACACAGGGCAGTGGGCAGATACGCAGTATTTT.